This is a list of T cell receptor beta chains from one sample in a study of cytomegalovirus exposure and HLA in healthy donors. This table comes from immunoSEQ multiplex PCR, and its TCRdb copy is limited to in-frame clones, with some not included. The data show approximately 170,000 clones, approximately 82% seen once. Sequencing was performed on PBMCs. The receptors stem from a male donor in good health and CMV-seronegative. CDR3s include the opening cysteine and the closing phenylalanine or tryptophan. Fields, in order: J gene, D gene, clone size, V gene, CDR3 protein, CDR3 DNA. A D gene is named only where the DNA matches it firmly. Size tells how often a clone was seen (once, few, many) or the class of an expanded clone, and some rows leave it out.

j_call: TRBJ2-6; d_call: NA; clone_size: NA; v_call: TRBV30; cdr3_aa: CAWENGANVLTF; cdr3_nt: TGTGCCTGGGAGAATGGGGCCAACGTCCTGACTTTC
j_call: TRBJ2-7; d_call: TRBD2; clone_size: NA; v_call: TRBV28; cdr3_aa: CASRPGTSGRYEQYF; cdr3_nt: TGTGCCAGCAGACCCGGGACTAGCGGGAGGTACGAGCAGTACTTC
j_call: TRBJ1-5; d_call: NA; clone_size: NA; v_call: TRBV2; cdr3_aa: CASTTAGGNQPQHF; cdr3_nt: TGTGCCAGCACTACTGCAGGGGGCAATCAGCCCCAGCATTTT
j_call: TRBJ1-1; d_call: TRBD1; clone_size: NA; v_call: TRBV9; cdr3_aa: CASSVAPSGTGGTEAFF; cdr3_nt: TGTGCCAGCAGCGTAGCCCCCTCGGGGACAGGGGGGACTGAAGCTTTCTTT
j_call: TRBJ2-7; d_call: TRBD1; clone_size: NA; v_call: TRBV6-5; cdr3_aa: CASRQGAYEQYF; cdr3_nt: TGTGCCAGCAGACAGGGGGCCTACGAGCAGTACTTC
j_call: TRBJ1-4; d_call: TRBD1; clone_size: NA; v_call: TRBV4-1; cdr3_aa: CASRGQLNEKLFF; cdr3_nt: TGCGCCAGCAGGGGACAGCTTAATGAAAAACTGTTTTTT
j_call: TRBJ1-5; d_call: NA; clone_size: few; v_call: TRBV6-5; cdr3_aa: CASSYTYSNQPQHF; cdr3_nt: TGTGCCAGCAGTTACACATATAGCAATCAGCCCCAGCATTTT
j_call: TRBJ2-7; d_call: NA; clone_size: NA; v_call: TRBV7-8; cdr3_aa: CASSKDTPYEQYF; cdr3_nt: TGTGCCAGCAGCAAGGACACCCCCTACGAGCAGTACTTC
j_call: TRBJ2-7; d_call: NA; clone_size: NA; v_call: TRBV28; cdr3_aa: CATLAPGGPYEQYF; cdr3_nt: TGTGCCACCCTCGCTCCGGGGGGCCCCTACGAGCAGTACTTC
j_call: TRBJ2-7; d_call: NA; clone_size: few; v_call: TRBV6-1; cdr3_aa: CASIRSTEQYF; cdr3_nt: TGTGCCAGCATTCGCAGTACCGAGCAGTACTTC
j_call: TRBJ2-7; d_call: NA; clone_size: NA; v_call: TRBV2; cdr3_aa: CASSEDLAYEQYF; cdr3_nt: TGTGCCAGCAGTGAAGATCTTGCCTACGAGCAGTACTTC
j_call: TRBJ1-2; d_call: NA; clone_size: NA; v_call: TRBV18; cdr3_aa: CASSPLLGEGYTF; cdr3_nt: TGTGCCAGCTCACCCCTACTCGGGGAAGGCTACACCTTC
j_call: TRBJ1-1; d_call: NA; clone_size: NA; v_call: TRBV12-1; cdr3_aa: CASSPAGTTHVIMNTEAFF; cdr3_nt: TGTGCCAGCAGCCCGGCTGGGACAACCCACGTAATCATGAACACTGAAGCTTTCTTT
j_call: TRBJ1-1; d_call: NA; clone_size: few; v_call: TRBV9; cdr3_aa: CASSGDRLNTEAFF; cdr3_nt: TGTGCCAGCAGTGGAGACAGGCTGAACACTGAAGCTTTCTTT
j_call: TRBJ1-1; d_call: NA; clone_size: NA; v_call: TRBV2; cdr3_aa: CASMEVEGMNTEAFF; cdr3_nt: TGTGCCAGCATGGAGGTGGAGGGGATGAACACTGAAGCTTTCTTT
j_call: TRBJ1-2; d_call: TRBD1; clone_size: NA; v_call: TRBV7-9; cdr3_aa: CASSGRDRGGYTF; cdr3_nt: TGTGCCAGCAGCGGCCGGGACAGGGGCGGCTACACCTTC
j_call: TRBJ2-2; d_call: NA; clone_size: NA; v_call: TRBV28; cdr3_aa: CASSLFAGGELFF; cdr3_nt: TGTGCCAGCAGTTTGTTTGCGGGCGGGGAGCTGTTTTTT
j_call: TRBJ2-2; d_call: TRBD2; clone_size: NA; v_call: TRBV6-6; cdr3_aa: CASSYRSGGAGELFF; cdr3_nt: TGTGCCAGCAGTTATAGGTCTGGGGGGGCCGGGGAGCTGTTTTTT
j_call: TRBJ1-1; d_call: TRBD1; clone_size: NA; v_call: TRBV11-2; cdr3_aa: CASSLRTGDTEAFF; cdr3_nt: TGTGCCAGCAGCTTACGGACAGGAGACACTGAAGCTTTCTTT
j_call: TRBJ1-1; d_call: TRBD1; clone_size: NA; v_call: TRBV30; cdr3_aa: CAWRDIQGAHPSTEAFF; cdr3_nt: TGTGCCTGGAGAGATATACAGGGGGCGCACCCCAGCACTGAAGCTTTCTTT
j_call: TRBJ2-2; d_call: NA; clone_size: NA; v_call: TRBV5-1; cdr3_aa: CASTLSGPGRTGELFF; cdr3_nt: TGCGCCAGCACGTTGAGCGGTCCGGGCCGCACCGGGGAGCTGTTTTTT
j_call: TRBJ2-1; d_call: TRBD1; clone_size: few; v_call: TRBV28; cdr3_aa: CASLGTEGYNEQFF; cdr3_nt: TGTGCCAGTTTAGGGACAGAGGGCTACAATGAGCAGTTCTTC
j_call: TRBJ1-5; d_call: NA; clone_size: NA; v_call: TRBV7-9; cdr3_aa: CASSPGQMNQPQHF; cdr3_nt: TGTGCCAGCAGCCCTGGACAGATGAATCAGCCCCAGCATTTT
j_call: TRBJ2-5; d_call: NA; clone_size: NA; v_call: TRBV19; cdr3_aa: CATQGGAETQYF; cdr3_nt: TGTGCCACCCAAGGGGGGGCGGAGACCCAGTACTTC
j_call: TRBJ1-1; d_call: NA; clone_size: NA; v_call: TRBV7-2; cdr3_aa: CASNYDVVNTEAFF; cdr3_nt: TGTGCCAGCAACTACGACGTGGTGAACACTGAAGCTTTCTTT
j_call: TRBJ2-3; d_call: NA; clone_size: NA; v_call: TRBV29-1; cdr3_aa: CSVEEGGRSTQYF; cdr3_nt: TGCAGCGTTGAAGAGGGGGGACGGAGTACGCAGTATTTT
j_call: TRBJ1-2; d_call: NA; clone_size: NA; v_call: TRBV28; cdr3_aa: CASTLKGYGYTF; cdr3_nt: TGTGCCAGCACCTTAAAGGGGTATGGCTACACCTTC
j_call: TRBJ1-1; d_call: NA; clone_size: NA; v_call: TRBV18; cdr3_aa: CASSPRETEAFF; cdr3_nt: TGTGCCAGCTCACCACGTGAGACTGAAGCTTTCTTT
j_call: TRBJ1-3; d_call: NA; clone_size: once; v_call: TRBV5-1; cdr3_aa: CASKDTLSGNTIYF; cdr3_nt: TGCGCCAGCAAAGACACCCTCTCTGGAAACACCATATATTTT
j_call: TRBJ1-3; d_call: NA; clone_size: few; v_call: TRBV5-1; cdr3_aa: CASSLNPQGMTGNTIYF; cdr3_nt: TGCGCCAGCAGCTTGAACCCACAGGGAATGACTGGAAACACCATATATTTT
j_call: TRBJ1-2; d_call: NA; clone_size: NA; v_call: TRBV11-2; cdr3_aa: CASSLVGGGGGSGYTF; cdr3_nt: TGTGCCAGCAGCTTAGTAGGGGGGGGCGGTGGGTCTGGCTACACCTTC
j_call: TRBJ1-2; d_call: TRBD1; clone_size: NA; v_call: TRBV2; cdr3_aa: CASSATGGTYGYTF; cdr3_nt: TGTGCCAGCAGCGCAACAGGGGGCACCTATGGCTACACCTTC
j_call: TRBJ2-1; d_call: TRBD1; clone_size: few; v_call: TRBV19; cdr3_aa: CASSIGYTRDSAYNEQFF; cdr3_nt: TGTGCCAGTAGTATAGGCTATACCCGGGACAGTGCGTACAATGAGCAGTTCTTC
j_call: TRBJ2-1; d_call: TRBD1; clone_size: NA; v_call: TRBV6-5; cdr3_aa: CASKLGGQYNEQFF; cdr3_nt: TGTGCCAGCAAGTTAGGGGGACAGTACAATGAGCAGTTCTTC
j_call: TRBJ1-6; d_call: NA; clone_size: NA; v_call: TRBV7-3; cdr3_aa: CASSLREGIGSPLHF; cdr3_nt: TGTGCCAGCAGCTTAAGGGAGGGGATAGGATCACCCCTCCACTTT
j_call: TRBJ2-7; d_call: NA; clone_size: NA; v_call: TRBV28; cdr3_aa: CASRRGGNSYEQYF; cdr3_nt: TGTGCCAGCAGGAGGGGCGGGAACTCCTACGAGCAGTACTTC
j_call: TRBJ2-3; d_call: NA; clone_size: NA; v_call: TRBV6-5; cdr3_aa: CASSWSQASTDTQYF; cdr3_nt: TGTGCCAGCAGTTGGTCTCAAGCTAGCACAGATACGCAGTATTTT
j_call: TRBJ1-4; d_call: NA; clone_size: NA; v_call: TRBV7-9; cdr3_aa: CASGGGGNEKLFF; cdr3_nt: TGTGCCAGCGGGGGAGGGGGGAATGAAAAACTGTTTTTT